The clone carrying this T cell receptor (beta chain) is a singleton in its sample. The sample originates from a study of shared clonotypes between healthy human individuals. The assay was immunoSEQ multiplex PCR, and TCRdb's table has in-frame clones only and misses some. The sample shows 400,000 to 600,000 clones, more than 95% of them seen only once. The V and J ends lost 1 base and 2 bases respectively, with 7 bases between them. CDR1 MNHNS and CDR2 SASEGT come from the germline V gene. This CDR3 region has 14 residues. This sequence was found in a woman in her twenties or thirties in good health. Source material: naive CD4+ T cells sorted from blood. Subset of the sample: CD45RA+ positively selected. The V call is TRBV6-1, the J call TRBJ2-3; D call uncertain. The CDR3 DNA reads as TGTGCCAGCAGTGAAGGTGCTAACACAGATACGCAGTATTTT. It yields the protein CASSEGANTDTQYF.